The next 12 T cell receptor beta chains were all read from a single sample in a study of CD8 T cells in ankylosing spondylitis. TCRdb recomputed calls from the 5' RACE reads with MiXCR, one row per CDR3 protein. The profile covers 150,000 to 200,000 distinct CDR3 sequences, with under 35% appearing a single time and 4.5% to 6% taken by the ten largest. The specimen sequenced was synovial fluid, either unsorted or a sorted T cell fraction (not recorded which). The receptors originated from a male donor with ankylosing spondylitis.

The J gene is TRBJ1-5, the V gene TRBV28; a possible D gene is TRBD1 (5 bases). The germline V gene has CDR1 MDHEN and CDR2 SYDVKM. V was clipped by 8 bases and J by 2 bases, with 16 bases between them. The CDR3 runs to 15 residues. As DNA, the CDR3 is TGTGCCAGCCAAGCCCGAGGGGTGGGCAATCAGCCCCAGCATTTT. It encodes CASQARGVGNQPQHF.

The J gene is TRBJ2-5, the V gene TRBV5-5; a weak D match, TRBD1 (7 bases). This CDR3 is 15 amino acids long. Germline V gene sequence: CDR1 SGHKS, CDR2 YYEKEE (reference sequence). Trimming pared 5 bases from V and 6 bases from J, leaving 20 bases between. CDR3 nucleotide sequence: TGTGCCAGCAGAGGGGGGACAGCGACTCAGCAGACCCAGTACTTC. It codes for CASRGGTATQQTQYF. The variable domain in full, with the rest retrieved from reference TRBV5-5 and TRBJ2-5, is DAGVTQSPTHLIKTRGQQVTLRCSPISGHKSVSWYQQVLGQGPQFIFQYYEKEERGRGNFPDRFSARQFPNYSSELNVNALLLGDSALYLCASRGGTATQQTQYFGPGTRLLVL.

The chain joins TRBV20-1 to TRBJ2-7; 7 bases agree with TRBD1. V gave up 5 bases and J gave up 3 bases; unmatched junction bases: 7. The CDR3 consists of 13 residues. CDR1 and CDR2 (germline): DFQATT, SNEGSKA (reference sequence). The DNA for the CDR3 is TGCAGTGCTCTGACAGGGATCGGCTACGAGCAGTACTTC. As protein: CSALTGIGYEQYF.

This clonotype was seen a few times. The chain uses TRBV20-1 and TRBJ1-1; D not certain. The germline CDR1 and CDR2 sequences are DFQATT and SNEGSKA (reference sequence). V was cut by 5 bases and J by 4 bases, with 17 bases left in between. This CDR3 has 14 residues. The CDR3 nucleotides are TGCAGTGCTCTTCGCAAGGGCGGAAGCACTGAAGCTTTCTTT. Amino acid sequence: CSALRKGGSTEAFF.

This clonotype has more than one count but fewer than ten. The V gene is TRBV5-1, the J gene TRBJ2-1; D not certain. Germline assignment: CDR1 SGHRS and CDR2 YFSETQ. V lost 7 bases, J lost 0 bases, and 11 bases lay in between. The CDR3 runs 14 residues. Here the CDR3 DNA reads TGCGCCAGCGGCGGCTACTCCTCCTACAATGAGCAGTTCTTC. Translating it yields CASGGYSSYNEQFF.

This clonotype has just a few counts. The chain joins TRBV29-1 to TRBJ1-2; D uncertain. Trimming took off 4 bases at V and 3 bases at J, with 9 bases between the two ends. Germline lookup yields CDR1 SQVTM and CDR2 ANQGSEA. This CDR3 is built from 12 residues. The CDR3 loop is CSVGFGDYGYTF. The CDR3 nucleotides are TGCAGCGTTGGGTTCGGAGACTATGGCTACACCTTC.

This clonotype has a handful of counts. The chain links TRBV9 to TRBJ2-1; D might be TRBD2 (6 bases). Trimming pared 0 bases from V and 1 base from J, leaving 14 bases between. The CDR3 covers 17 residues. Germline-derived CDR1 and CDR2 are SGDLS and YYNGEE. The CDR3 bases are TGTGCCAGCAGCGTAGACGTGGGGGGTAGATCCTACAATGAGCAGTTCTTC. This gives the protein CASSVDVGGRSYNEQFF.

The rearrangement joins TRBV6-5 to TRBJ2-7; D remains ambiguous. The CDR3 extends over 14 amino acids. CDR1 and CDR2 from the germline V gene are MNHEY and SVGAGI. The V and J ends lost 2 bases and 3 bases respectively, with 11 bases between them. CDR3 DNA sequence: TGTGCCAGCAGTTACCCCGGCCCCGGCTACGAGCAGTACTTC. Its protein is CASSYPGPGYEQYF.

The CDR3 coding sequence is TGTGCCAGCAGTTACTTCGGGACATCCGCCGCGCATTTT. This gives the protein CASSYFGTSAAHF. The chain is built from TRBV6-5 and TRBJ1-5, with D possibly TRBD1 on 6 matching bases. This CDR3 spans 13 amino acids. V was pared by 1 base and J by 15 bases, with 16 bases between. Germline V gives CDR1 MNHEY, CDR2 SVGAGI.

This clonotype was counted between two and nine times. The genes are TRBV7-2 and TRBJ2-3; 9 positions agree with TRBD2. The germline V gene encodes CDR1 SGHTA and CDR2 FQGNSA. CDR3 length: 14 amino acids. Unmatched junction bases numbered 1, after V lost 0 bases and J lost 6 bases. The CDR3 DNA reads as TGTGCCAGCAGCTTAGCGGGGACTAGCGATACGCAGTATTTT. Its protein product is CASSLAGTSDTQYF.

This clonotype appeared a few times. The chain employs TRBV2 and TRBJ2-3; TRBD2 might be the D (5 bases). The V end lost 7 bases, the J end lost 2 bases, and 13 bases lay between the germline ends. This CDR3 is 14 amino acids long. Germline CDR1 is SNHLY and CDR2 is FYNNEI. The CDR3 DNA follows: TGTGCCAGCATACGCGGCGGGCCCACAGATACGCAGTATTTT. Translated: CASIRGGPTDTQYF.

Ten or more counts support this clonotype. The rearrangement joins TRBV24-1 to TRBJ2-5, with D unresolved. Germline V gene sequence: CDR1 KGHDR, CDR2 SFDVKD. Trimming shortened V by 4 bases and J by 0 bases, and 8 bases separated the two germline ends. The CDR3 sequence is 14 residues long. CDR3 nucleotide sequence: TGTGCCACCAGTGACCCGGTTGACCAAGAGACCCAGTACTTC. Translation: CATSDPVDQETQYF.